The T cell receptor (beta chain) under discussion was sequenced for a study of resident and recirculating memory T cells in vitiligo. Study details: The samples were homogenized without cell sorting before genomic DNA extraction.

V lost 3 bases, J lost 2 bases, and 4 bases stayed unmatched. Germline V gene sequence: CDR1 SGDLS, CDR2 YYNGEE. This CDR3 region has 15 residues. Only in-frame clones appear in the TCRdb table, and some are missing; sequencing was by immunoSEQ multiplex PCR. The sample lists roughly 80,000 clones; 92% were seen once. The clonotype originates from a male donor with vitiligo. The sample comprised blood. The rearrangement links TRBV9 to TRBJ2-7, with 11 positions matching TRBD2. The CDR3 here is CASSAGLAGTYEQYF. The DNA of the CDR3 is TGTGCCAGCAGCGCAGGACTAGCGGGTACCTACGAGCAGTACTTC. The variable domain in full, with the rest retrieved from reference TRBV9 and TRBJ2-7, is DSGVTQTPKHLITATGQRVTLRCSPRSGDLSVYWYQQSLDQGLQFLIQYYNGEERAKGNILERFSAQQFPDLHSELNLSSLELGDSALYFCASSAGLAGTYEQYFGPGTRLTVT.